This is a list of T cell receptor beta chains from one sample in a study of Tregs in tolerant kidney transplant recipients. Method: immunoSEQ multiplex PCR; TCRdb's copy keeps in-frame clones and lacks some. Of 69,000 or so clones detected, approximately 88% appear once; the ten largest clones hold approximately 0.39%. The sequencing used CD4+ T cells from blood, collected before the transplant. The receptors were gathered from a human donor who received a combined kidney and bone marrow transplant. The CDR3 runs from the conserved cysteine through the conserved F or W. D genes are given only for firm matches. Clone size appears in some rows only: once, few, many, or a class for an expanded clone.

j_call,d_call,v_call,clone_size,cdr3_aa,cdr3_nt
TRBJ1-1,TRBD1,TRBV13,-,CASWTGAEAFF,TGTGCCAGCTGGACAGGCGCAGAAGCTTTCTTT
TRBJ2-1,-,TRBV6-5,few,CASSPEGTTYNEQFF,TGTGCCAGCAGCCCGGAGGGTACAACCTACAATGAGCAGTTCTTC
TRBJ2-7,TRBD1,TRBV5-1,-,CASTLGQAYFSYEQYF,TGCGCCAGCACCCTTGGACAGGCCTACTTTTCCTACGAGCAGTACTTC
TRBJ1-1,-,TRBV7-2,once,CASSATVNTEAFF,TGTGCCAGCAGCGCGACAGTGAACACTGAAGCTTTCTTT
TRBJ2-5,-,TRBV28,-,CASSLGAQETQYF,TGTGCCAGCAGCCTGGGGGCCCAAGAGACCCAGTACTTC
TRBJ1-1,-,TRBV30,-,CAWSGRGFRAFF,TGTGCCTGGAGTGGGAGGGGTTTTCGGGCTTTCTTT
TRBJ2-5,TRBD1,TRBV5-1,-,CASSSGQGQETQYF,TGCGCCAGCAGCTCTGGACAGGGGCAAGAGACCCAGTACTTC
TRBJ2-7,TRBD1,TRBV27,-,CASSHYRAGQGKGEQYF,TGTGCCAGCAGTCATTATAGGGCGGGACAGGGGAAGGGGGAGCAGTACTTC
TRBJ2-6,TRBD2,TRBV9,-,CASSPAGAGANVLTF,TGTGCCAGCAGCCCGGCGGGGGCTGGGGCCAACGTCCTGACTTTC
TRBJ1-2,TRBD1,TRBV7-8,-,CASSLLDRDYGYTF,TGTGCCAGCAGCTTATTGGACAGGGACTATGGCTACACCTTC
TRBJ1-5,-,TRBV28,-,CASSSGGGHWGNQPQHF,TGTGCCAGCAGTTCGGGCGGGGGCCACTGGGGCAATCAGCCCCAGCATTTT
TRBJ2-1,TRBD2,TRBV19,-,CASGSEYNEQFF,TGTGCTAGCGGGAGCGAGTACAATGAGCAGTTCTTC
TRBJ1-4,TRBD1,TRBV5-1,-,CASSLTRQGGKGSTNEKLFF,TGCGCCAGCAGCTTGACGCGACAGGGGGGAAAGGGGTCAACTAATGAAAAACTGTTTTTT
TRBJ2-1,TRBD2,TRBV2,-,CASNPGLAGPEQFF,TGTGCCAGCAACCCGGGACTAGCGGGACCCGAGCAGTTCTTC
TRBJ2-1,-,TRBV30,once,CAWKSERDYNEQFF,TGTGCCTGGAAATCGGAGAGGGACTACAATGAGCAGTTCTTC
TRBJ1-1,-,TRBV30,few,CAWYQTGTNTEAFF,TGTGCCTGGTACCAGACAGGTACCAACACTGAAGCTTTCTTT